A selection of T cell receptor beta chains follows, all from one sample in a study of cytomegalovirus exposure and HLA in healthy donors. Sequencing used immunoSEQ multiplex PCR; TCRdb keeps in-frame clones, though not all of them. The data hold around 130,000 clones, with 78% observed a single time. Sequenced sample: PBMCs. These receptors all come from a woman in her thirties or forties in good health and CMV-seronegative. CDR3s include the opening cysteine and the closing phenylalanine or tryptophan. The order of the fields is CDR3 length, D gene, J gene, V gene, clone size, CDR3 protein, CDR3 DNA. A D gene is named only where the DNA matches it firmly. Some rows have no size entry. The others give once, few or many, or a class for an expanded clone.

cdr3_length: 14
d_call: -
j_call: TRBJ2-1
v_call: TRBV6-1
clone_size: few
cdr3_aa: CASTKGTPNNEQFF
cdr3_nt: TGTGCCAGCACCAAAGGGACACCCAACAATGAGCAGTTCTTC

cdr3_length: 16
d_call: -
j_call: TRBJ1-1
v_call: TRBV9
clone_size: -
cdr3_aa: CASSPEGRLGDTEAFF
cdr3_nt: TGTGCCAGCAGCCCGGAGGGACGGCTGGGGGACACTGAAGCTTTCTTT

cdr3_length: 15
d_call: -
j_call: TRBJ1-5
v_call: TRBV5-1
clone_size: -
cdr3_aa: CASSLWGGLGQPQHF
cdr3_nt: TGCGCCAGCAGCTTGTGGGGGGGCTTAGGACAGCCCCAGCATTTT

cdr3_length: 13
d_call: -
j_call: TRBJ1-1
v_call: TRBV9
clone_size: -
cdr3_aa: CASSGGGFTEAFF
cdr3_nt: TGTGCCAGCAGCGGGGGGGGGTTCACTGAAGCTTTCTTT

cdr3_length: 13
d_call: -
j_call: TRBJ2-1
v_call: TRBV9
clone_size: -
cdr3_aa: CASGVELAGEQFF
cdr3_nt: TGTGCCAGCGGCGTAGAGTTGGCAGGGGAGCAGTTCTTC

cdr3_length: 17
d_call: TRBD1
j_call: TRBJ1-2
v_call: TRBV7-9
clone_size: few
cdr3_aa: CASSPGGQGPTLYGYTF
cdr3_nt: TGTGCCAGCAGCCCTGGAGGACAGGGGCCAACCCTCTATGGCTACACCTTC

cdr3_length: 15
d_call: -
j_call: TRBJ1-3
v_call: TRBV9
clone_size: -
cdr3_aa: CASSVGGLSGNTIYF
cdr3_nt: TGTGCCAGCAGCGTAGGGGGACTCTCGGGGAACACCATATATTTT

cdr3_length: 13
d_call: -
j_call: TRBJ1-4
v_call: TRBV19
clone_size: -
cdr3_aa: CASSRALNEKLFF
cdr3_nt: TGTGCCAGTAGTAGGGCCTTGAATGAAAAACTGTTTTTT

cdr3_length: 15
d_call: TRBD1
j_call: TRBJ2-7
v_call: TRBV11-2
clone_size: -
cdr3_aa: CASSPLGDRGYEQYF
cdr3_nt: TGTGCCAGCAGCCCTCTCGGGGACAGGGGCTACGAGCAGTACTTC

cdr3_length: 14
d_call: -
j_call: TRBJ2-5
v_call: TRBV5-1
clone_size: -
cdr3_aa: CASSFTGTGETQYF
cdr3_nt: TGCGCCAGCAGCTTCACAGGGACCGGTGAGACCCAGTACTTC

cdr3_length: 12
d_call: -
j_call: TRBJ2-7
v_call: TRBV27
clone_size: -
cdr3_aa: CASSFQGYEQYF
cdr3_nt: TGTGCCAGCAGTTTTCAGGGCTACGAGCAGTACTTC

cdr3_length: 12
d_call: -
j_call: TRBJ1-2
v_call: TRBV9
clone_size: -
cdr3_aa: CASSVVGGGYTF
cdr3_nt: TGTGCCAGCAGCGTAGTCGGGGGGGGCTACACCTTC

cdr3_length: 13
d_call: TRBD1
j_call: TRBJ1-2
v_call: TRBV6-5
clone_size: few
cdr3_aa: CASRDRVTDGYTF
cdr3_nt: TGTGCCAGCAGGGACAGGGTAACCGATGGCTACACCTTC

cdr3_length: 15
d_call: -
j_call: TRBJ2-3
v_call: TRBV19
clone_size: -
cdr3_aa: CASSINRASTDTQYF
cdr3_nt: TGTGCCAGTAGTATAAACAGGGCTAGCACAGATACGCAGTATTTT